A single sample gave rise to the 32 T cell receptor beta chains below, sequenced in a study of Graves' ophthalmopathy and Graves' hyperthyroidism. RNA served as the template for amplifying TCR beta CDR3 regions. Second-round multiplex PCR came after first-round RT-PCR with HTBI primers. Each CDR3 protein is one row after TCRdb ran MiXCR on the multiplex PCR reads. The sample has around 1,000,000 distinct CDR3 sequences, roughly 35% seen once. Sequencing input: peripheral blood or thyroid tissue (not recorded which). The receptors come from an adult man with Graves' hyperthyroidism.

This clonotype was observed many times. The rearrangement joins TRBV7-2 to TRBJ2-7; 7 bases are a match to TRBD1. This CDR3 is built from 14 residues. With 6 bases clipped from V and 0 bases from J, the junction kept 5 bases outside the gene matches. Germline V gene data show CDR1 as SGHTA and CDR2 as FQGNSA. The DNA of the CDR3 is TGTGCCAGCAGTCGGGACAGCCTCTCCTACGAGCAGTACTTC. Protein sequence: CASSRDSLSYEQYF.

This clonotype was detected a few times. The chain links TRBV10-3 to TRBJ2-7; 10 positions match TRBD2. Germline assignment: CDR1 ENHRY and CDR2 SYGVKD. This CDR3 has 15 residues. V trimming: 7 bases; J trimming: 5 bases; junction bases outside the gene matches: 11. The CDR3: CAITPTSGILNEQYF. CDR3 coding DNA: TGTGCCATCACACCAACTAGCGGGATCCTGAACGAGCAGTACTTC.

The sample holds a few counts of this clonotype. J is TRBJ1-5 and V is TRBV19; 9 nucleotides agree with TRBD1. V lost 4 bases to trimming and J lost 3 bases; unmatched junction nucleotides: 7. The germline V gene has CDR1 LNHDA and CDR2 SQIVND (reference sequence). There are 16 residues in the CDR3. The CDR3 DNA sequence: TGTGCCAGTAGTACCCTTCGGACAGGGGTCAATCAGCCCCAGCATTTT. This encodes CASSTLRTGVNQPQHF.

This clonotype was observed many times. The chain's CDR3 is CASRGTRQPQHF. CDR3 nucleotide sequence: TGTGCCAGCAGAGGCACGAGGCAGCCCCAGCATTTT. The chain carries TRBV5-6 and TRBJ1-5; D gene uncertain. This CDR3 has 12 residues. Trimming shortened V by 5 bases and J by 7 bases, and 10 bases separated the two germline ends. Germline CDR1 SGHDT, CDR2 YYEEEE.

V is TRBV6-5 and J is TRBJ1-2; D is unresolved. V lost 7 bases and J 8 bases, leaving 11 bases between the germline ends. CDR1 is MNHEY, CDR2 SVGAGI, per germline. The CDR3 consists of 11 residues. CDR3 in amino acids: CASTQGRGYTF. CDR3 nucleotide sequence: TGTGCCAGCACCCAAGGGCGCGGCTACACCTTC.

This clonotype was recorded at least ten times. This chain links TRBV10-3 with TRBJ2-2, with TRBD2 as a possible D gene (5 bases). CDR3 length: 15 residues. The germline gives CDR1 ENHRY, CDR2 SYGVKD. V was trimmed by 10 bases and J by 0 bases, leaving 15 bases between them. This CDR3 is CATKSSGSNTGELFF. The CDR3 bases are TGTGCCACCAAGAGCTCGGGGTCGAACACCGGGGAGCTGTTTTTT.

This clonotype was observed once. Germline and junction disagree at one end, which may indicate a read error. The chain carries TRBV5-5 and TRBJ1-4; D call uncertain. This CDR3 has 16 residues. Germline-derived CDR1 and CDR2 are SGHKS and YYEKEE (reference sequence). Here the CDR3 DNA reads TGCGCCAGCAGCTTGAAGGATTGGAACACTAATGAAAAACTGTTTTTT. Protein sequence: CASSLKDWNTNEKLFF.

This clonotype was recorded at least ten times. This chain connects TRBV5-8 to TRBJ2-7, with a weak D call TRBD1 (6 bases). With 0 bases removed from V and 4 bases from J, the gap between germline ends came to 11 bases. The CDR3 runs to 14 residues. CDR1 and CDR2 (germline): SGHTS, YDEGEE. The CDR3 here is CASSLEPGDYEQYF. In DNA, the CDR3 is TGTGCCAGCAGCTTGGAGCCAGGGGATTACGAGCAGTACTTC.

The chain uses TRBV6-5 and TRBJ1-5, with D perhaps matching TRBD1 (5 bases). Germline V gives CDR1 MNHEY, CDR2 SVGAGI. The germline V and J ends were trimmed by 2 bases and 0 bases, with 11 bases remaining between them. The CDR3 is made up of 16 amino acids. In nucleotides, the CDR3 is TGTGCCAGCAGTTACGGGGCAGGGTATAGCAATCAGCCCCAGCATTTT. Translation: CASSYGAGYSNQPQHF.

The V gene is TRBV20-1, the J gene TRBJ2-5, with 8 positions matching TRBD2. The CDR3 has 14 residues. V shed 5 bases, J shed 7 bases, and the junction held 12 bases outside the gene matches. CDR1 is DFQATT, CDR2 SNEGSKA, per germline (reference sequence). In DNA, the CDR3 is TGCAGTGCTGCTAGTGCGGGAGGCTGGGGGACCCAGTACTTC. It specifies CSAASAGGWGTQYF.

This clonotype was seen only once. This sequence joins TRBV29-1 and TRBJ1-2, with 7 bases aligning to TRBD1. Germline V lookup: CDR1 SQVTM, CDR2 ANQGSEA. Trimming took 7 bases from V and 5 from J; bases not matched to a gene: 10. The CDR3 runs to 13 residues. This CDR3 is CSGEGAGSYGYTF. The CDR3 coding sequence is TGCAGCGGTGAGGGGGCAGGAAGTTATGGCTACACCTTC.

This clonotype was detected ten times or more. The rearrangement joins TRBV2 to TRBJ2-7; D is tentatively TRBD1 or TRBD2 (5 bases each). V was pared by 6 bases and J by 7 bases, with 10 bases between. CDR3 length equals 11 residues. The V gene's germline CDR1 is SNHLY and CDR2 FYNNEI. The CDR3 reads CASRGVGEQYF. The DNA of the CDR3 is TGTGCCAGCAGGGGGGTTGGGGAGCAGTACTTC.

In its sample, this clonotype was seen many times. The rearrangement joins TRBV20-1 to TRBJ2-7, with a possible D match to TRBD1 (6 bases). Germline V gives CDR1 DFQATT, CDR2 SNEGSKA (reference sequence). Trimming removed 5 bases at V and 2 bases at J, with 13 bases between. The CDR3 contains 13 residues. The CDR3 DNA is TGCAGTGCTCGACAGGCAAGCGCCTACGAGCAGTACTTC. Protein sequence: CSARQASAYEQYF.

The chain employs TRBV27 and TRBJ2-7, with 10 bases fitting TRBD1. The CDR3 totals 13 residues. CDR1 and CDR2 from the germline V gene are MNHEY and SMNVEV (reference sequence). V was clipped by 5 bases and J by 6 bases; unmatched bases: 4. The CDR3 is CASSQRTGGEQYF. Written as DNA, the CDR3 is TGTGCCAGCAGTCAGCGGACAGGGGGCGAGCAGTACTTC.

This clonotype was seen at least ten times. V gene TRBV7-9 combines with J gene TRBJ2-7, with D maybe TRBD2 (6 bases). Germline CDR1 is SEHNR and CDR2 is FQNEAQ (reference sequence). CDR3 length: 15 amino acids. V was trimmed by 3 bases and J by 3 bases, leaving 15 bases between them. CDR3 loop: CASSFPQGGGYEQYF. DNA for the CDR3: TGTGCCAGCAGCTTCCCTCAGGGAGGAGGCTACGAGCAGTACTTC. Variable domain in full (rest from reference TRBV7-9 and TRBJ2-7): DTGVSQNPRHKITKRGQNVTFRCDPISEHNRLYWYRQTLGQGPEFLTYFQNEAQLEKSRLLSDRFSAERPKGSFSTLEIQRTEQGDSAMYLCASSFPQGGGYEQYFGPGTRLTVT.

The genes are TRBV24-1 and TRBJ2-2; D is undetermined. Trimming left V 5 bases short and J 6 bases short, with 15 bases between. Germline V CDR1 and CDR2: KGHDR, SFDVKD. CDR3 length equals 15 residues. CDR3 DNA sequence: TGTGCCACCAGTGGGCCAGGTGGGCTAGCCGGGGAGCTGTTTTTT. This encodes CATSGPGGLAGELFF.

The V call is TRBV12-3 or TRBV12-4, the J call TRBJ1-3; no reliable D call. The CDR3 has 15 residues. V was cut by 6 bases and J by 0 bases, with 12 bases left in between. The CDR3, as DNA: TGTGCCAGCAGCCAGACTGTGAACTCTGGAAACACCATATATTTT. This encodes CASSQTVNSGNTIYF.

This clonotype was counted at least ten times. The V call is TRBV29-1, the J call TRBJ2-7; 11 bases match TRBD2. In germline, CDR1 is SQVTM, CDR2 ANQGSEA. This CDR3 contains 14 residues. The V gene end was trimmed by 6 bases and the J gene end by 3 bases; junction bases not matched to a gene: 7. This CDR3 reads CSVVLGLADYEQYF. CDR3 DNA: TGCAGCGTCGTATTGGGACTAGCGGACTACGAGCAGTACTTC.

This clonotype has ten or more counts. The chain carries TRBV25-1 and TRBJ1-1; D not certain. V lost 2 bases and J lost 1, with 8 bases in between. Germline V gene data show CDR1 as MGHDK and CDR2 as SYGVNS. This CDR3 spans 14 amino acids. This CDR3 is CASSEPGRNTEAFF. The CDR3 DNA reads as TGTGCCAGCAGTGAACCGGGCCGGAACACTGAAGCTTTCTTT.

This clonotype was seen only a few times. The V and J genes are TRBV11-2 and TRBJ2-5, with D perhaps matching TRBD1 (6 bases). This CDR3 is 15 amino acids long. Trimming stripped 4 bases from V and 2 bases from J, with 14 bases between. Germline CDR1 reads SGHAT; CDR2 reads FQNNGV. The DNA of the CDR3 is TGTGCCAGCAGCTCTTCGGTGGGACAACAAGAGACCCAGTACTTC. Its protein product is CASSSSVGQQETQYF.

The CDR3 region has the DNA TGTGCCAGCAGTTATATGGATTCACCCCTCCACTTT. Its protein is CASSYMDSPLHF. The chain uses TRBV6-2 or TRBV6-3 and TRBJ1-6, with D unresolved. Between the trimmed V and J ends, which lost 3 bases and 8 bases, there was a span of 5 bases. Germline V gene sequence: CDR1 MNHEY, CDR2 SVGEGT. This CDR3 has 12 amino acids.

This clonotype occurred many times. The gene calls are TRBV7-3 and TRBJ2-5; D ambiguous. The length of the CDR3 is 13 residues. Looked up from germline, CDR1 is SGHTA and CDR2 is FQGTGA. V was pared by 4 bases and J by 2 bases, with 8 bases between. CDR3 in amino acids: CASSSRPQETQYF. The CDR3 DNA reads as TGTGCCAGCAGCTCCAGACCTCAAGAGACCCAGTACTTC.

This clonotype was counted ten times or more. The J gene is TRBJ1-1, the V gene TRBV29-1; no clear D gene. Germline lookup yields CDR1 SQVTM and CDR2 ANQGSEA. CDR3 length equals 11 residues. The ends were cut back, 5 bases at V and 0 bases at J, with 4 bases in the middle. The CDR3 region has the DNA TGCAGCGTTAGAGTGAACACTGAAGCTTTCTTT. It is translated as CSVRVNTEAFF. Filled out from reference TRBV29-1 and TRBJ1-1, the complete variable domain reads SAVISQKPSRDICQRGTSLTIQCQVDSQVTMMFWYRQQPGQSLTLIATANQGSEATYESGFVIDKFPISRPNLTFSTLTVSNMSPEDSSIYLCSVRVNTEAFFGQGTRLTVV.

This clonotype was seen ten or more times. The genes are TRBV20-1 and TRBJ2-7; 9 positions agree with TRBD2. This CDR3 has 14 residues. J gave up 5 bases and V 6 bases, and 11 bases lay outside the gene matches. Germline-derived CDR1 and CDR2 are DFQATT and SNEGSKA (reference sequence). Here the CDR3 DNA reads TGCAGTGCGGAAGGGCGGGAGGGCCCGGACGAGCAGTACTTC. This translates into CSAEGREGPDEQYF.

The chain is built from TRBV29-1 and TRBJ2-7; TRBD2 agrees at 8 bases. Germline CDR1 reads SQVTM; CDR2 reads ANQGSEA. The length of the CDR3 is 13 residues. The V segment lost 4 bases and the J segment 7 bases; nucleotides outside the gene matches: 9. CDR3 sequence: CSVAGGTYNEQYF. In DNA form, the CDR3 reads TGCAGCGTTGCGGGGGGGACCTACAATGAGCAGTACTTC.

Many counts were recorded for this clonotype. The rearrangement joins TRBV29-1 to TRBJ1-2; 7 positions agree with TRBD1. CDR3 length: 13 residues. Germline V lookup: CDR1 SQVTM, CDR2 ANQGSEA. V lost 7 bases, J lost 1 base, and 6 bases stayed unmatched. CDR3 sequence: CSATDRDNYGYTF. CDR3 DNA: TGCAGCGCCACAGACAGGGATAACTATGGCTACACCTTC. The full variable domain, with the rest looked up from reference TRBV29-1 and TRBJ1-2, is SAVISQKPSRDICQRGTSLTIQCQVDSQVTMMFWYRQQPGQSLTLIATANQGSEATYESGFVIDKFPISRPNLTFSTLTVSNMSPEDSSIYLCSATDRDNYGYTFGSGTRLTVV.

This clonotype was recorded at least ten times. The chain combines TRBV29-1 with TRBJ2-7, with 11 bases that match TRBD2. The J segment lost 5 bases and the V segment lost 2 bases, leaving 2 bases of the junction unmatched. CDR3 size: 13 residues. The germline V gene has CDR1 SQVTM and CDR2 ANQGSEA. The CDR3 is CSVELLAGDEQYF. CDR3 bases: TGCAGCGTTGAACTACTAGCGGGAGACGAGCAGTACTTC.

The chain joins TRBV19 to TRBJ2-2, with 8 bases identical to TRBD1. The CDR3 extends over 14 amino acids. The ends lost 7 bases at V and 7 bases at J; junction bases unmatched: 8. The V gene's germline CDR1 is LNHDA and CDR2 SQIVND (reference sequence). CDR3 DNA: TGTGCCAGTATAGACAGGGGAGACGGCGGGGAGCTGTTTTTT. This sequence encodes CASIDRGDGGELFF. The whole variable domain, remainder taken from reference TRBV19 and TRBJ2-2, is DGGITQSPKYLFRKEGQNVTLSCEQNLNHDAMYWYRQDPGQGLRLIYYSQIVNDFQKGDIAEGYSVSREKKESFPLTVTSAQKNPTAFYLCASIDRGDGGELFFGEGSRLTVL.

This clonotype appeared once. CDR3 nucleotide sequence: TGTGCCAGCAGCTACAGGGGGCTTGGCTACACCTTC. Encoded protein: CASSYRGLGYTF. The chain is built from TRBV6-2 or TRBV6-3 and TRBJ1-2; 9 bases line up with TRBD1. Trimming at V came to 6 bases and at J to 7 bases, leaving 3 bases not matched to a gene. The CDR3 extends over 12 amino acids. Germline CDR1 and CDR2: MNHEY and SVGEGT.

There are many counts of this clonotype. CDR3 amino acids: CASSLGGTDQETQYF. The CDR3 DNA reads TGTGCCAGCAGCTTAGGGGGGACGGACCAAGAGACCCAGTACTTC. The chain recombines TRBV11-3 with TRBJ2-5; the D gene could be TRBD1 or TRBD2 (5 bases each). V was cut by 1 base and J by 0 bases, with 9 bases left in between. This CDR3 contains 15 residues. The V gene's germline CDR1 is SGHNT and CDR2 YENEEA. Full variable domain (rest looked up from reference TRBV11-3 and TRBJ2-5): EAGVVQSPRYKIIEKKQPVAFWCNPISGHNTLYWYLQNLGQGPELLIRYENEEAVDDSQLPKDRFSAERLKGVDSTLKIQPAELGDSAVYLCASSLGGTDQETQYFGPGTRLLVL.

This clonotype was seen a handful of times. This may arise from a read error, as a much more abundant clone is one base away. The chain recombines TRBV5-1 with TRBJ1-2, with D perhaps matching TRBD1 (6 bases). Germline CDR1 reads SGHRS; CDR2 reads YFSETQ. This CDR3 has 14 amino acids. V was cut by 4 bases and J by 3 bases, with 13 bases left in between. As DNA, the CDR3 is TGCGCCAGCAGCAACAGGGCAAGGGACTATGGCTACACCTTC. Protein sequence: CASSNRARDYGYTF.

Remarks on this clonotype: A read error is possible here, since a much larger clone lies one base away. This chain connects TRBV20-1 to TRBJ1-2, with D unclear. CDR1 and CDR2 from the germline V gene are DFQATT and SNEGSKA (reference sequence). The CDR3 length is 13 residues. Trimming pared 6 bases from V and 3 bases from J, leaving 14 bases between. DNA for the CDR3: TGCAGTGCCTCTATTGGTTTCGACTATGGCTACACCTTC. Its translation: CSASIGFDYGYTF.